In its sample, the clone carrying this TCR beta chain is medium-sized. This sample is part of a study of spatial heterogeneity in lung cancer. J was trimmed by 6 bases and V by 0 bases; bases with no gene match: 7. This CDR3 has 14 amino acids. The germline gives CDR1 DFQATT, CDR2 SNEGSKA (reference sequence). As to time point: blood at routine non-recurrence follow-up after resection. TCRdb itself ran the 5' RACE reads through MiXCR, one entry per CDR3 protein. The table has 1,000 to 1,500 distinct CDR3 sequences, less than 30% seen once. The sequence was collected from a male donor with early-stage non-small cell lung cancer. V usage is TRBV20-1 and J usage is TRBJ2-7, with 8 bases identical to TRBD2. This material consisted of PBMCs, taken at follow-up. CDR3: CSARDPRGGLEQYF. The CDR3 DNA follows: TGCAGTGCTAGAGATCCACGGGGGGGGCTCGAGCAGTACTTC.